This T cell receptor beta chain came from a study of cytomegalovirus exposure and HLA in healthy donors. V was pared by 6 bases and J by 4 bases, with 4 bases of the junction left unmatched. The germline V gene has CDR1 MNHEY and CDR2 SVGAGI. CDR3 length: 15 amino acids. TCRdb's table, derived via immunoSEQ multiplex PCR, lists solely in-frame clones and lacks some. The sample lists around 400,000 clones; roughly 90% were seen once. Material for sequencing was PBMCs. This receptor was obtained from a woman aged 18-29 years in good health and CMV-seronegative. The rearrangement uses TRBV6-5 and TRBJ2-3, with 13 positions matching TRBD2. The CDR3 is CASRWTSGSSDTQYF. The DNA of the CDR3 is TGTGCCAGCAGGTGGACTAGCGGGAGTTCAGATACGCAGTATTTT.